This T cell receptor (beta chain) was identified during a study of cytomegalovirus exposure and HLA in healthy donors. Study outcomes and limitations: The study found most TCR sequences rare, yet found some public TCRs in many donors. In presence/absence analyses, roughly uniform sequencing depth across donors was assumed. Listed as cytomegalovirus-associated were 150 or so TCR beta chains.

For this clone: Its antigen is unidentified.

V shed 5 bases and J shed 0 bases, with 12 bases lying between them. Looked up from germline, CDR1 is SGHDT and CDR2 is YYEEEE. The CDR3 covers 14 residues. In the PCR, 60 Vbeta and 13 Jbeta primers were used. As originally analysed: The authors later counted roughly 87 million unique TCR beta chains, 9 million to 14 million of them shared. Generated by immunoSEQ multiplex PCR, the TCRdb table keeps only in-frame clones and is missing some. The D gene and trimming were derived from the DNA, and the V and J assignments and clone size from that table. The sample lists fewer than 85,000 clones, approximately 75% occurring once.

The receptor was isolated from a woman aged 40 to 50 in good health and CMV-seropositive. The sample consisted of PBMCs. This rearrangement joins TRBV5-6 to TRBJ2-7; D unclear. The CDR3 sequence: CASSWAVSSYEQYF. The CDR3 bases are TGTGCCAGCAGTTGGGCCGTTAGCTCCTACGAGCAGTACTTC.